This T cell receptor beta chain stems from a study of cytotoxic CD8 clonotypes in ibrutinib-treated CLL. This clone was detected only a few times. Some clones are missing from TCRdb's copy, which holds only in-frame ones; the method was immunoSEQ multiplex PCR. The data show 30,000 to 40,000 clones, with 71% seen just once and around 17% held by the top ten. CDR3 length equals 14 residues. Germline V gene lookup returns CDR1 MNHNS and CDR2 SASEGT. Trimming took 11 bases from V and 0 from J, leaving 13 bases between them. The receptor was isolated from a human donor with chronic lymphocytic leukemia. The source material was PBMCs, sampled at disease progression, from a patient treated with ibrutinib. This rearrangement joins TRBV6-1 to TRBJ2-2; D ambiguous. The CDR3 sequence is CAGRHHANTGELFF. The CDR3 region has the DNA TGTGCCGGTCGACATCACGCGAACACCGGGGAGCTGTTTTTT.